Sequencing of this T cell receptor (beta chain) was carried out in a study of tumor-infiltrating lymphocytes in oesophageal squamous cell carcinoma. One entry per CDR3 protein, called by TCRdb with MiXCR from the PCR reads. The profile shows around 9,300 distinct CDR3 sequences, around 64% of them singletons. This CDR3 is 17 amino acids long. CDR1 SGHTA and CDR2 FQGTGA come from the germline V gene. V lost 5 bases and J 0 bases, leaving 14 bases between the germline ends. This clonotype appeared a few times. The sequence derives from a female donor with esophageal squamous cell carcinoma. The chain couples TRBV7-3 to TRBJ2-6; D unresolved. Sequenced material: esophageal tumor tissue. This CDR3 reads CASSPAGRVSGANVLTF. In DNA, the CDR3 is TGTGCCAGCAGCCCCGCCGGACGGGTCTCTGGGGCCAACGTCCTGACTTTC. Variable domain in full (rest from reference TRBV7-3 and TRBJ2-6): GAGVSQTPSNKVTEKGKYVELRCDPISGHTALYWYRQSLGQGPEFLIYFQGTGAADDSGLPNDRFFAVRPEGSVSTLKIQRTERGDSAVYLCASSPAGRVSGANVLTFGAGSRLTVL.